This TCR beta chain was sequenced during a study of cytomegalovirus exposure and HLA in healthy donors. Study-level background: The use of the same platform for the 120 validation repertoires and the 550 to 850 first-cohort repertoires was reported by a later analysis. Whole-study results and caveats: The investigators catalogued 150 to 200 TCR beta chains as cytomegalovirus-associated. Across donors, most TCRs were seen rarely, yet some public ones were widespread. There were a few CMV-associated chains whose specificity for CMV antigens was confirmed in vitro.

The protocol was immunoSEQ multiplex PCR, while the TCRdb copy is restricted to in-frame clones and leaves out a portion. The sample has fewer than 200,000 clones; around 85% are singletons. Germline assignment: CDR1 MNHEY and CDR2 SMNVEV (reference sequence). The CDR3 length is 16 residues. V was pared by 4 bases and J by 4 bases, with 11 bases of the junction left unmatched. With respect to this clone: Its antigen is still unknown.

Sequenced: PBMCs. This receptor was taken from a man younger than 35 in good health and CMV-seropositive. This chain links TRBV27 with TRBJ2-7; TRBD1 aligns across 9 bases. The CDR3: CASSSITGTGTYEQYF. The CDR3 region has the DNA TGTGCCAGCAGTTCCATCACCGGGACAGGGACGTACGAGCAGTACTTC.